The rows below give T cell receptor beta chains drawn from one sample of a study of beta chain features in type 1 diabetes. The repertoire was sequenced with immunoSEQ multiplex PCR; TCRdb's copy has only in-frame clones and lacks some. The sample includes under 350,000 clones, roughly an eighth of them seen just once. Sequencing was carried out using naive CD4+ T cells from blood. Every receptor here comes from a man younger than 45 with type 1 diabetes. The CDR3 runs from the conserved cysteine through the conserved F or W. D genes are given only for firm matches. Size values are once, few and many counts, or a class for expanded clones, and some rows have none.

d_call: NA
clone_size: NA
j_call: TRBJ1-1
v_call: TRBV28
cdr3_aa: CASSRSPGETEAFF

d_call: TRBD2
clone_size: few
j_call: TRBJ2-5
v_call: TRBV10-3
cdr3_aa: CAISPLAGGQETQYF

d_call: NA
clone_size: NA
j_call: TRBJ2-5
v_call: TRBV2
cdr3_aa: CASLGREETQYF

d_call: TRBD2
clone_size: few
j_call: TRBJ2-3
v_call: TRBV9
cdr3_aa: CASSRRASGRGLDTQYF

d_call: TRBD1
clone_size: few
j_call: TRBJ2-1
v_call: TRBV25-1
cdr3_aa: CASRLRDRPLQFF

d_call: TRBD1
clone_size: NA
j_call: TRBJ1-5
v_call: TRBV14
cdr3_aa: CASSPAGTGGQPQHF

d_call: TRBD1
clone_size: few
j_call: TRBJ1-5
v_call: TRBV4-2
cdr3_aa: CASSQLTGTGVDQPQHF

d_call: NA
clone_size: few
j_call: TRBJ2-3
v_call: TRBV4-2
cdr3_aa: CASSRGGGTPDTQYF

d_call: NA
clone_size: NA
j_call: TRBJ2-1
v_call: TRBV28
cdr3_aa: CASAGRASSYNEQFF

d_call: TRBD2
clone_size: few
j_call: TRBJ2-7
v_call: TRBV4-1
cdr3_aa: CASKSGTSGTYEQYF

d_call: TRBD2
clone_size: few
j_call: TRBJ2-6
v_call: TRBV5-6
cdr3_aa: CASIASGRAGANVLTF

d_call: TRBD2
clone_size: NA
j_call: TRBJ2-3
v_call: TRBV29-1
cdr3_aa: CSVDVAGKKDTQYF

d_call: TRBD2
clone_size: NA
j_call: TRBJ2-1
v_call: TRBV19
cdr3_aa: CASSRGTSGDGSYNEQFF

d_call: NA
clone_size: NA
j_call: TRBJ2-1
v_call: TRBV5-1
cdr3_aa: CASSLEGQGYNEQFF

d_call: TRBD2
clone_size: NA
j_call: TRBJ2-1
v_call: TRBV5-4
cdr3_aa: CASSWGLAGGWDEQFF

d_call: NA
clone_size: few
j_call: TRBJ2-5
v_call: TRBV11-3
cdr3_aa: CASQRSSAETQYF

d_call: NA
clone_size: NA
j_call: TRBJ1-5
v_call: TRBV7-9
cdr3_aa: CASSLMGGDQPQHF

d_call: TRBD1
clone_size: many
j_call: TRBJ2-4
v_call: TRBV11-2
cdr3_aa: CASSRGQGIIQYF

d_call: TRBD2
clone_size: few
j_call: TRBJ2-5
v_call: TRBV10-2
cdr3_aa: CAAGNLAGDETQYF

d_call: TRBD2
clone_size: NA
j_call: TRBJ2-2
v_call: TRBV28
cdr3_aa: CASSSAGAPNTGELFF

d_call: NA
clone_size: few
j_call: TRBJ2-1
v_call: TRBV29-1
cdr3_aa: CSVGPRRSSYNEQFF

d_call: NA
clone_size: NA
j_call: TRBJ1-1
v_call: TRBV6-5
cdr3_aa: CASSYWGQNTEAFF

d_call: NA
clone_size: few
j_call: TRBJ2-1
v_call: TRBV18
cdr3_aa: CASSGKGDGYNGEQFF

d_call: NA
clone_size: NA
j_call: TRBJ1-2
v_call: TRBV7-9
cdr3_aa: CASSHQDSDGYTF

d_call: TRBD2
clone_size: NA
j_call: NA
v_call: TRBV5-1
cdr3_aa: CASSLGPGGTYEQYF

d_call: NA
clone_size: few
j_call: TRBJ2-7
v_call: TRBV28
cdr3_aa: CATKEGSYEQYF

d_call: TRBD2
clone_size: NA
j_call: TRBJ2-7
v_call: TRBV4-3
cdr3_aa: CASSQRLAGPYEQYF

d_call: NA
clone_size: few
j_call: TRBJ2-5
v_call: TRBV7-3
cdr3_aa: CASSLFPGRETQYF

d_call: NA
clone_size: NA
j_call: TRBJ2-7
v_call: TRBV7-2
cdr3_aa: CASSSVHEQYF

d_call: TRBD1
clone_size: few
j_call: TRBJ2-4
v_call: TRBV9
cdr3_aa: CASSSASQGAVIQYF

d_call: TRBD1
clone_size: few
j_call: TRBJ2-1
v_call: TRBV18
cdr3_aa: CASSVRTGVGNEQFF

d_call: TRBD1
clone_size: NA
j_call: TRBJ2-4
v_call: TRBV5-1
cdr3_aa: CASSSGQETVKNIQYF

d_call: TRBD1
clone_size: NA
j_call: TRBJ1-5
v_call: TRBV15
cdr3_aa: CATSRGGQGSNQPQHF

d_call: NA
clone_size: few
j_call: TRBJ2-3
v_call: TRBV28
cdr3_aa: CASSSTGYTDTQYF

d_call: NA
clone_size: few
j_call: TRBJ1-1
v_call: TRBV25-1
cdr3_aa: CASSETNRLPEAFF

d_call: NA
clone_size: few
j_call: TRBJ1-4
v_call: TRBV11-2
cdr3_aa: CASTMRPATNEKLFF

d_call: TRBD2
clone_size: NA
j_call: TRBJ2-1
v_call: TRBV7-2
cdr3_aa: CASSLAGRASYNEQFF

d_call: TRBD1
clone_size: few
j_call: TRBJ2-7
v_call: TRBV29-1
cdr3_aa: CSTGQGYEQYF

d_call: NA
clone_size: NA
j_call: TRBJ1-5
v_call: TRBV6-6
cdr3_aa: CASSAGGGNQPQHF

d_call: TRBD2
clone_size: few
j_call: TRBJ2-1
v_call: TRBV19
cdr3_aa: CASTFGTSGSNEQFF

d_call: NA
clone_size: NA
j_call: TRBJ2-1
v_call: TRBV7-2
cdr3_aa: CASSLGVARNNEQFF

d_call: NA
clone_size: NA
j_call: TRBJ1-1
v_call: TRBV23-1
cdr3_aa: CASSQYAQGAPEAFF

d_call: TRBD1
clone_size: few
j_call: TRBJ2-7
v_call: TRBV29-1
cdr3_aa: CSVEDRDEQYF

d_call: NA
clone_size: NA
j_call: TRBJ2-3
v_call: TRBV9
cdr3_aa: CASSVSQLTDTQYF

d_call: NA
clone_size: few
j_call: TRBJ1-1
v_call: TRBV18
cdr3_aa: CASSYNSPRDTEAFF

d_call: TRBD1
clone_size: NA
j_call: TRBJ1-4
v_call: TRBV5-1
cdr3_aa: CASSLGQGYEKLFF

d_call: NA
clone_size: once
j_call: TRBJ1-2
v_call: TRBV5-1
cdr3_aa: CASSLTHGANYGYTF

d_call: TRBD1
clone_size: NA
j_call: TRBJ1-4
v_call: TRBV25-1
cdr3_aa: CASSAHRDRANEKLFF

d_call: TRBD1
clone_size: NA
j_call: TRBJ2-1
v_call: TRBV7-3
cdr3_aa: CASSPQGAKSYNEQFF

d_call: TRBD2
clone_size: NA
j_call: TRBJ2-7
v_call: TRBV6-5
cdr3_aa: CASRPVSGRPYEQYF

d_call: NA
clone_size: NA
j_call: TRBJ2-1
v_call: TRBV7-9
cdr3_aa: CASSLYGGALYEQFF

d_call: NA
clone_size: few
j_call: TRBJ2-6
v_call: TRBV11-2
cdr3_aa: CASGRIQGRYGANVLTF

d_call: TRBD1
clone_size: NA
j_call: TRBJ1-1
v_call: TRBV9
cdr3_aa: CASSRSTGGFNRRPEAFF

d_call: TRBD1
clone_size: NA
j_call: TRBJ2-2
v_call: TRBV18
cdr3_aa: CASSPLDRGLTGELFF